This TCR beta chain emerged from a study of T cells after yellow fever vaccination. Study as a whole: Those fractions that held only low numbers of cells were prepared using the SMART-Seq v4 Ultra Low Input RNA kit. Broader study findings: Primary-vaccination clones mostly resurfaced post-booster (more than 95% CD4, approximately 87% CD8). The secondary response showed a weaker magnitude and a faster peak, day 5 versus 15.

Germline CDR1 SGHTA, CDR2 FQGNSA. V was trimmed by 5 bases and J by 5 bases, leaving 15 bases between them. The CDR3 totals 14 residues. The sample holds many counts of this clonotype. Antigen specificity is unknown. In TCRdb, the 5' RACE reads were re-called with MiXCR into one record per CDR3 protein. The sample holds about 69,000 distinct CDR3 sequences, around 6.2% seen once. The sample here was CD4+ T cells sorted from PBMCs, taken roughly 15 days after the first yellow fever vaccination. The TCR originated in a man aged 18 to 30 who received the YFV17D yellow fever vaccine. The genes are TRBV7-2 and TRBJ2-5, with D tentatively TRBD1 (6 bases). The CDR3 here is CASSPAGVGETQYF. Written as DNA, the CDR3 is TGTGCCAGCAGCCCGGCAGGGGTAGGGGAGACCCAGTACTTC.